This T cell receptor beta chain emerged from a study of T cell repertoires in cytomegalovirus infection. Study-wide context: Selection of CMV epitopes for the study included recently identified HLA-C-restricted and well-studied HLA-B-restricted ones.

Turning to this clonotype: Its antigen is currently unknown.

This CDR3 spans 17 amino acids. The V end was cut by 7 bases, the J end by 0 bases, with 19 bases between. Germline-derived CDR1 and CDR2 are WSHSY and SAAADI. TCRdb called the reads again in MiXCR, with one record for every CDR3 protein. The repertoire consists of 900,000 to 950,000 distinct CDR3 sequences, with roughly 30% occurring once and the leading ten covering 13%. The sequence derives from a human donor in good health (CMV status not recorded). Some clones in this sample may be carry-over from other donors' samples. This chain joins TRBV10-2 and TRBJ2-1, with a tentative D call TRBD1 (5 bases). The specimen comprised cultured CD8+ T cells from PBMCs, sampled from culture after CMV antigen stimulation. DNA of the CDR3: TGCGCCAGCAACAGGCCGTCATACTCCGGCTCCTACAATGAGCAGTTCTTC. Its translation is CASNRPSYSGSYNEQFF.